This entry lists 13 T cell receptor beta chains sequenced from one sample in a study of CD8+ T cells in alopecia areata. Sequencing relied on a cDNA template that was reverse transcribed from extracted RNA. Assay used: immunoSEQ multiplex PCR; TCRdb lists only in-frame clones, some missing. This sample yields about 200,000 clones, of which approximately 61% are seen a single time; approximately 1% belongs to the top ten. Treatment described: oral pan-JAK inhibitor, 5-10 mg twice daily. The starting material was CD4+ T cells sorted from blood, obtained at week 24, from a patient treated with tofacitinib. These receptors all come from a human donor with alopecia areata.

The chain employs TRBV5-1 and TRBJ2-7; perhaps TRBD2 as D (6 bases). The CDR3 has 16 residues. The germline gives CDR1 SGHRS, CDR2 YFSETQ. V was cut by 4 bases and J by 0 bases, with 17 bases left in between. In nucleotides, the CDR3 is TGCGCCAGCAGCGCCTCGGACGGGAGAAGCTCCTACGAGCAGTACTTC. Residues: CASSASDGRSSYEQYF.

J is TRBJ2-7 and V is TRBV27; 7 bases agree with TRBD1. Germline loops: CDR1 MNHEY, CDR2 SMNVEV (reference sequence). The CDR3 runs to 13 residues. V lost 6 bases and J lost 4; bases outside the gene matches: 6. The CDR3 sequence: CASSSGQEYEQYF. The CDR3 DNA follows: TGTGCCAGCAGCTCTGGACAGGAATACGAGCAGTACTTC.

J is TRBJ1-6 and V is TRBV4-1; TRBD1 matches 10 bases. CDR3 length: 19 residues. CDR1 is MGHRA and CDR2 is YSYEKL in the germline V gene. The trim removed 1 base at V and 1 base at J, leaving 7 bases unmatched. The chain's CDR3 is CASSQVGQGVRSYNSPLHF. The CDR3, as DNA: TGCGCCAGCAGCCAAGTAGGACAGGGGGTAAGGTCCTATAATTCACCCCTCCACTTT.

The chain combines TRBV5-1 with TRBJ1-3; D gene ambiguous. V was trimmed by 0 bases and J by 0 bases, leaving 10 bases between them. The germline V gene has CDR1 SGHRS and CDR2 YFSETQ. The CDR3 extends over 16 amino acids. The chain's CDR3 is CASSLERTSSGNTIYF. The DNA of the CDR3 is TGCGCCAGCAGCTTGGAAAGGACTTCCTCTGGAAACACCATATATTTT.

The chain combines TRBV29-1 with TRBJ1-1; D might be TRBD1 (5 bases). The CDR3 spans 11 residues. Germline values: CDR1 SQVTM, CDR2 ANQGSEA. With 5 bases removed from V and 5 bases from J, the gap between germline ends came to 9 bases. The CDR3 is CSVSGHTEAFF. CDR3 coding DNA: TGCAGCGTTTCAGGGCATACTGAAGCTTTCTTT. Filled out from reference TRBV29-1 and TRBJ1-1, the complete variable domain reads SAVISQKPSRDICQRGTSLTIQCQVDSQVTMMFWYRQQPGQSLTLIATANQGSEATYESGFVIDKFPISRPNLTFSTLTVSNMSPEDSSIYLCSVSGHTEAFFGQGTRLTVV.

The genes are TRBV30 and TRBJ1-1; D remains ambiguous. Trimming stripped 2 bases from V and 6 bases from J, with 7 bases between. The germline V gene encodes CDR1 GTSNPN and CDR2 SVGIG (reference sequence). The CDR3 sequence is 11 residues long. The CDR3: CAWSRSAEAFF. The CDR3 DNA sequence: TGTGCCTGGAGTCGATCGGCTGAAGCTTTCTTT.

The chain links TRBV9 to TRBJ2-1, with D possibly TRBD2 on 6 matching bases. V dropped 0 bases and J dropped 12 bases, with 19 bases sitting between them. There are 15 residues in the CDR3. CDR1 is SGDLS and CDR2 is YYNGEE in the germline V gene. This CDR3 is CASSVELGLSGGQFF. CDR3 in DNA: TGTGCCAGCAGCGTAGAACTAGGGCTATCCGGGGGGCAGTTCTTC.

V usage is TRBV25-1 and J usage is TRBJ1-2; 8 bases agree with TRBD1. Germline assignment: CDR1 MGHDK and CDR2 SYGVNS. The trim removed 2 bases at V and 6 bases at J, leaving 5 bases unmatched. CDR3 size: 14 residues. The CDR3 nucleotides read TGTGCCAGCAGTGAAATGACAGGGGTTGATGGCTACACCTTC. This gives the protein CASSEMTGVDGYTF.

The chain has TRBV9 and TRBJ2-7; no firm D call. The CDR3 spans 13 residues. Trimming removed 0 bases from V and 2 bases from J, with 6 bases in between. Per germline, CDR1 SGDLS and CDR2 YYNGEE. This CDR3 is CASSVGPAYEQYF. In nucleotides, the CDR3 is TGTGCCAGCAGCGTAGGTCCAGCCTACGAGCAGTACTTC.

This clone was observed a handful of times. This sample also contains other DNA sequences that code for the same CDR3. The V and J genes are TRBV5-1 and TRBJ1-1; D perhaps matches TRBD1 (6 bases). V lost 4 bases, J lost 5 bases, and 9 bases lay in between. CDR1 is SGHRS, CDR2 YFSETQ, per germline. The CDR3 runs to 12 residues. Written as DNA, the CDR3 is TGCGCCAGCAGCCTCAGGGGTACTGAAGCTTTCTTT. This encodes CASSLRGTEAFF.

The J gene is TRBJ2-5, the V gene TRBV19, with D possibly being TRBD2 (7 bases). CDR3 length: 12 amino acids. V lost 7 bases, J lost 5 bases, and 11 bases lay in between. Germline V gene lookup returns CDR1 LNHDA and CDR2 SQIVND (reference sequence). This CDR3 is CASNGGQETQYF. The CDR3 DNA follows: TGTGCCAGTAACGGGGGGCAGGAGACCCAGTACTTC.

The chain is built from TRBV12-5 and TRBJ1-6; no firm D call. Deletions cut 10 bases from V and 14 bases from J, with 24 bases between. The CDR3 runs to 14 residues. Germline V gene sequence: CDR1 LGHNT, CDR2 FRNRAP. The CDR3 bases are TGTGCTACCACGTCGTCCCGGGAACCGAGGGCCCTCCACTTT. Amino acid sequence: CATTSSREPRALHF.

The V and J genes are TRBV30 and TRBJ1-2, with D unclear. V was shortened by 7 bases and J by 8 bases, with 20 bases between the two germline ends. The germline V gene has CDR1 GTSNPN and CDR2 SVGIG (reference sequence). The CDR3 is made up of 13 amino acids. The CDR3 DNA follows: TGTGCCTCGAATTTCCGAAGCGCCCACGGCTACACCTTC. This gives the protein CASNFRSAHGYTF.